This T cell receptor beta chain comes out of a study of T-cell reconstitution after alpha-beta-depleted transplantation in children. General observations from the study: Expanded clones from the graft, numbering several hundred, reportedly supplied alpha-beta T cells about two months after transplant. Surviving recipient T cells and thymic progenitors accounted for the high day-60 TCRbeta diversity observed in some patients. When one year had passed after transplant, most T-cell counts and diversity came from newly produced T cells.

As it was prepared, the TCRbeta library received unique molecular identifiers. TCRdb re-analysed the PCR reads in MiXCR, keeping a single row per CDR3 protein. The table has fewer than 500,000 distinct CDR3 sequences, roughly two fifths seen once. Germline V gene sequence: CDR1 SGHVS, CDR2 FQNEAQ. Deletions cut 1 base from V and 2 bases from J, with 18 bases between. The CDR3 is 17 amino acids. Note on this clonotype: Its cognate antigen is unknown.

The chain links TRBV7-8 to TRBJ2-7; weak D call: TRBD2 (6 bases). The sample in question was PBMCs, obtained before TCRalphabeta/CD19-depleted stem cell transplant. The sequence was obtained from a girl aged 2-15 years with aplastic anemia, due to receive a stem cell transplant. CDR3 loop: CASSLVHTGGAPYEQYF. CDR3 DNA sequence: TGTGCCAGCAGCTTAGTGCATACCGGAGGGGCCCCCTACGAGCAGTACTTC.